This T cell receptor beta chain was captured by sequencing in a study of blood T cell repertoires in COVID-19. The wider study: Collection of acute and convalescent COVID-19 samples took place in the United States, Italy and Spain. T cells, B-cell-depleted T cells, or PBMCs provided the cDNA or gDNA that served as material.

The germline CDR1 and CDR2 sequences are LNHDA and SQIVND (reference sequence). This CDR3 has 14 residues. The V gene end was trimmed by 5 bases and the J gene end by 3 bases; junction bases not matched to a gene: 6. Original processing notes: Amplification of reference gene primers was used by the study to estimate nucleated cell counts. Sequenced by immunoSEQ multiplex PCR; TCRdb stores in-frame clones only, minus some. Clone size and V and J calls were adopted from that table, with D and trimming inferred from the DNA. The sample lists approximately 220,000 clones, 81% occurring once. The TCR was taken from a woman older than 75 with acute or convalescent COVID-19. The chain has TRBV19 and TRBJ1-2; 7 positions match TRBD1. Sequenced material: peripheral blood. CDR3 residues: CASSLRQGDYGYTF. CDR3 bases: TGTGCCAGTAGTCTACGACAGGGAGACTATGGCTACACCTTC.